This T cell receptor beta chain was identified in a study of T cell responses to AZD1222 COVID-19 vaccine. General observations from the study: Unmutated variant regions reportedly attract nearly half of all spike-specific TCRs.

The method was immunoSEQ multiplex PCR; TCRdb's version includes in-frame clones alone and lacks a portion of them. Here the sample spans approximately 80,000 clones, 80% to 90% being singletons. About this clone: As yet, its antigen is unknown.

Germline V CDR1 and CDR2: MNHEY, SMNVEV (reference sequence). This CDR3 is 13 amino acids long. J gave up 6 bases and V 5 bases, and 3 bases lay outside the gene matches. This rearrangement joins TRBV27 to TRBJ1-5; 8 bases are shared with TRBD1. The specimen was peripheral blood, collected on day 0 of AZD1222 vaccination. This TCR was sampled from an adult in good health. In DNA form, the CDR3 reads TGTGCCAGCAGTGGACAGGGCGGTCAGCCCCAGCATTTT. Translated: CASSGQGGQPQHF.